The 11 T cell receptor beta chains in this list originate from one sample, sequenced in a study of cytomegalovirus exposure and HLA in healthy donors. PCR used 60 Vbeta primers and 13 Jbeta primers. Generated by immunoSEQ multiplex PCR, the TCRdb table keeps only in-frame clones and is missing some. The sample yields some 190,000 clones, under 80% seen once. Sequencing was performed on PBMCs. All receptors derive from a woman between 25 and 40 years old in good health and CMV-seropositive.

The V and J genes are TRBV7-6 and TRBJ2-3; 9 bases are shared with TRBD2. V lost 0 bases, J lost 5 bases, and 6 bases stayed unmatched. The CDR3 is 16 residues long. Germline V gene data show CDR1 as SGHVS and CDR2 as FNYEAQ. In DNA form, the CDR3 reads TGTGCCAGCAGCTTAGCGGCGCGGGGGGGCTTAGATACGCAGTATTTT. It codes for CASSLAARGGLDTQYF.

The chain carries TRBV28 and TRBJ1-1; D gene unclear. Germline V gene sequence: CDR1 MDHEN, CDR2 SYDVKM. The germline V and J ends were trimmed by 6 bases and 0 bases, with 8 bases remaining between them. CDR3 length: 13 residues. This chain's CDR3 is CASRLSVNTEAFF. Here the CDR3 DNA reads TGTGCCAGCAGGTTGTCTGTGAACACTGAAGCTTTCTTT. The variable domain in full, with the rest retrieved from reference TRBV28 and TRBJ1-1, is DVKVTQSSRYLVKRTGEKVFLECVQDMDHENMFWYRQDPGLGLRLIYFSYDVKMKEKGDIPEGYSVSREKKERFSLILESASTNQTSMYLCASRLSVNTEAFFGQGTRLTVV.

The CDR3 nucleotides are TGTGCCAGCAGCTTAACTAGCGGCCAAGAGACCCAGTACTTC. Its translation is CASSLTSGQETQYF. This chain links TRBV7-8 with TRBJ2-5; TRBD2 agrees at 8 bases. Germline V gene data show CDR1 as SGHVS and CDR2 as FQNEAQ. This CDR3 spans 14 amino acids. The ends lost 2 bases at V and 1 base at J; junction bases unmatched: 0.

The chain joins TRBV10-2 to TRBJ1-4; no definite D call. V lost 3 bases and J lost 0, with 8 bases in between. Per the germline V gene, CDR1 is WSHSY and CDR2 is SAAADI. The CDR3 is made up of 15 amino acids. The CDR3 DNA reads as TGCGCCAGCAGTGATTTGTCGTCAACTAATGAAAAACTGTTTTTT. This codes for CASSDLSSTNEKLFF.

The chain uses TRBV7-9 and TRBJ1-5; D not resolved. CDR3 length: 16 amino acids. V was cut by 5 bases and J by 3 bases, with 17 bases left in between. Per the germline V gene, CDR1 is SEHNR and CDR2 is FQNEAQ (reference sequence). The CDR3 coding sequence is TGTGCCAGCAGCCCCGCATGGGGAGGCCCCAATCAGCCCCAGCATTTT. Protein: CASSPAWGGPNQPQHF.

The V call is TRBV1, the J call TRBJ1-3. TRBV1 is termed a pseudogene. This CDR3 comprises 17 residues. In DNA, the CDR3 is TGCACCAGCAGGTTTTGGGGACTTTCTTACTCTGGAAACACCATATATTTT. Its protein is CTSRFWGLSYSGNTIYF.

The chain uses TRBV27 and TRBJ1-3; 9 bases are a match to TRBD1. This CDR3 comprises 16 residues. Germline loops: CDR1 MNHEY, CDR2 SMNVEV (reference sequence). Trimming took 5 bases from V and 5 from J; bases not matched to a gene: 10. In DNA, the CDR3 is TGTGCCAGCAGTCCTGAACAGGGGGCGTGGAGAAACACCATATATTTT. Protein product: CASSPEQGAWRNTIYF.

This clone was seen more than once but under ten times. The chain has TRBV9 and TRBJ1-6; D is possibly TRBD1 (5 bases). The CDR3 runs to 14 residues. Germline loops: CDR1 SGDLS, CDR2 YYNGEE. V shed 4 bases and J shed 8 bases, with 13 bases lying between them. In DNA, the CDR3 is TGTGCCAGCAGCTCCCGGGGGTCATATTCACCCCTCCACTTT. It codes for CASSSRGSYSPLHF.

V and J are TRBV5-1 and TRBJ1-6, with 7 positions matching TRBD1. Germline CDR1 reads SGHRS; CDR2 reads YFSETQ. CDR3 length: 14 amino acids. V lost 4 bases and J lost 7; bases outside the gene matches: 5. The CDR3 protein is CASSEGQLNSPLHF. In DNA form, the CDR3 reads TGCGCCAGCAGCGAGGGACAGTTAAATTCACCCCTCCACTTT.

J is TRBJ1-2 and V is TRBV7-2, with a weak D call TRBD1 (6 bases). V lost 5 bases and J 8 bases, leaving 18 bases between the germline ends. This CDR3 contains 14 residues. Germline V gives CDR1 SGHTA, CDR2 FQGNSA. The CDR3 spells CASSDRQGPLGYTF. CDR3 DNA sequence: TGTGCCAGCAGCGATCGTCAGGGGCCCCTGGGCTACACCTTC.

V and J are TRBV7-9 and TRBJ2-5; TRBD1 matches at 7 bases. Trimming removed 5 bases from V and 2 bases from J; junction bases left unmatched: 5. Germline loops: CDR1 SEHNR, CDR2 FQNEAQ (reference sequence). The CDR3 consists of 14 residues. The CDR3 reads CASSTRDRQETQYF. The DNA for the CDR3 is TGTGCCAGCAGCACACGGGACAGACAAGAGACCCAGTACTTC.